These T cell receptor beta chains were read from a single sample in a study of blood T cell repertoires in COVID-19. The table came from immunoSEQ multiplex PCR; TCRdb's copy has only in-frame clones and leaves some out. In the table there are a few hundred thousand clones, about four fifths of which are singletons. What was sequenced was peripheral blood. Receptors were obtained from a middle-aged woman who had recovered from COVID-19. The CDR3 runs from the conserved cysteine through the conserved F or W. The D gene is left open where the match is weak. Clone size is not always given. Where it is, it says once, few, many or a class for expanded clones.

v_gene	d_gene	j_gene	abundance	CDR3aa	CDR3nt
TRBV18	TRBD1	TRBJ2-5	NA	CASSPSLQGSVETQYF	TGTGCCAGCTCTCCGTCCTTACAGGGGTCAGTAGAGACCCAGTACTTC
TRBV28	TRBD1	TRBJ2-2	NA	CASTPGQGASGELFF	TGTGCCAGCACCCCGGGACAGGGGGCTTCCGGGGAGCTGTTTTTT
TRBV5-1	NA	TRBJ1-1	NA	CASSLQETTEAFF	TGCGCCAGCAGCTTGCAGGAAACCACTGAAGCTTTCTTT
TRBV5-1	NA	TRBJ1-3	NA	CASSLASSSGNTIYF	TGCGCCAGCAGCTTGGCCTCGAGCTCTGGAAACACCATATATTTT
TRBV24-1	TRBD1	TRBJ2-1	NA	CATSDQTGGSYNEQFF	TGTGCCACCAGTGACCAGACAGGGGGCTCCTACAATGAGCAGTTCTTC
TRBV6-5	TRBD1	TRBJ2-2	NA	CASSWEGQGDGELFF	TGTGCCAGCAGTTGGGAGGGACAGGGGGACGGGGAGCTGTTTTTT
TRBV4-1	NA	TRBJ1-5	NA	CASSQSITRGNQPQHF	TGCGCCAGCAGCCAGAGCATCACAAGGGGGAATCAGCCCCAGCATTTT
TRBV5-1	NA	TRBJ2-3	once	CASSLEILDTQYF	TGCGCCAGCAGCTTGGAAATCTTAGATACGCAGTATTTT
TRBV29-1	NA	TRBJ2-7	NA	CSVPGQGSYEQYF	TGCAGCGTTCCGGGACAAGGATCCTACGAGCAGTACTTC
TRBV7-9	NA	TRBJ1-2	once	CASSFSGVWENYGYTF	TGTGCCAGCAGCTTTAGCGGAGTGTGGGAAAACTATGGCTACACCTTC
TRBV19	NA	TRBJ2-1	NA	CASSIGRSNEQFF	TGTGCCAGTAGTATAGGACGGAGCAATGAGCAGTTCTTC
TRBV28	NA	TRBJ1-2	NA	CASSSEGYYGYTF	TGTGCCAGCAGTTCAGAGGGATACTATGGCTACACCTTC
TRBV5-1	NA	TRBJ2-3	NA	CASSAQAGTDTQYF	TGCGCCAGCAGCGCACAAGCCGGGACAGATACGCAGTATTTT
TRBV7-9	NA	TRBJ1-2	NA	CASSLGAGTNYGYTF	TGTGCCAGCAGCTTAGGGGCAGGAACTAACTATGGCTACACCTTC
TRBV30	NA	TRBJ1-1	NA	CAWSLPGSDTEAFF	TGTGCCTGGAGTCTCCCGGGTTCCGACACTGAAGCTTTCTTT
TRBV7-9	NA	TRBJ1-4	NA	CASSLVGRGNEKLFF	TGTGCCAGCAGCTTAGTAGGGAGAGGTAATGAAAAACTGTTTTTT
TRBV4-1	NA	TRBJ1-5	NA	CASSQGRGEGQPQHF	TGCGCCAGCAGCCAAGGGAGAGGGGAGGGTCAGCCCCAGCATTTT
TRBV2	TRBD1	TRBJ2-3	once	CASREGQATDTQYF	TGTGCCAGCAGGGAGGGACAGGCGACAGATACGCAGTATTTT
TRBV2	TRBD1	TRBJ1-6	NA	CASKDYTGGAFNSPLHF	TGTGCCAGCAAAGACTACACAGGGGGGGCATTTAATTCACCCCTCCACTTT
TRBV2	NA	TRBJ2-5	NA	CASREGPGRGSGETQYF	TGTGCCAGCAGGGAAGGCCCGGGTAGGGGGTCAGGGGAGACCCAGTACTTC
TRBV11-2	NA	TRBJ1-2	NA	CASSLLRGGSDYGYTF	TGTGCCAGCAGCCTTTTGCGGGGGGGGAGCGATTATGGCTACACCTTC
TRBV2	NA	TRBJ2-4	NA	CASRIQADIQYF	TGTGCCAGCAGGATACAGGCGGACATTCAGTACTTC
TRBV27	NA	TRBJ2-3	NA	CASSFSGHRTDTQYF	TGTGCCAGCAGTTTCAGCGGGCACCGCACAGATACGCAGTATTTT
TRBV5-1	TRBD1	TRBJ1-4	NA	CASSLAGGPATNEKLFF	TGCGCCAGCAGCTTGGCAGGGGGGCCAGCAACTAATGAAAAACTGTTTTTT
TRBV18	NA	TRBJ2-1	once	CASSPQPRMDEQFF	TGTGCCAGCTCACCACAGCCTAGGATGGATGAGCAGTTCTTC
TRBV6-5	NA	TRBJ1-4	once	CASKTGNEKLFF	TGTGCCAGCAAAACAGGGAATGAAAAACTGTTTTTT
TRBV5-1	NA	TRBJ2-2	NA	CASSFASGYGQTGELFF	TGCGCCAGCAGCTTCGCTTCTGGCTACGGACAGACCGGGGAGCTGTTTTTT
TRBV18	NA	TRBJ1-1	few	CASSPQDSKNTEAFF	TGTGCCAGCTCACCACAGGACAGTAAGAACACTGAAGCTTTCTTT
TRBV2	NA	TRBJ1-1	once	CASSVEGVNTEAFF	TGTGCCAGCAGCGTAGAGGGAGTGAACACTGAAGCTTTCTTT
TRBV5-1	TRBD1	TRBJ2-1	NA	CASIFTGGAQNEQFF	TGCGCCAGCATCTTCACAGGGGGCGCGCAAAATGAGCAGTTCTTC
TRBV12-3/TRBV12-4	NA	TRBJ2-7	once	CASSSRGYEQYF	TGTGCCAGCAGTTCCAGGGGCTACGAGCAGTACTTC
TRBV30	TRBD1	TRBJ1-4	once	CAWTRQGNEKLFF	TGTGCCTGGACTAGACAGGGTAATGAAAAACTGTTTTTT
TRBV5-6	TRBD1	TRBJ2-2	NA	CASSLVYRGPGELFF	TGTGCCAGCAGCTTGGTTTACAGGGGGCCCGGGGAGCTGTTTTTT
TRBV7-9	NA	TRBJ2-7	NA	CASSLAFGSYEQYF	TGTGCCAGCAGCTTAGCGTTTGGTAGCTACGAGCAGTACTTC
TRBV6-1	TRBD2	TRBJ2-1	few	CASSDAKLAGNNNEQFF	TGTGCCAGCAGTGACGCCAAACTAGCGGGGAATAACAATGAGCAGTTCTTC
TRBV18	TRBD2	TRBJ2-1	NA	CASSQSGGDYNEQFF	TGTGCCAGCTCCCAGAGCGGGGGGGACTACAATGAGCAGTTCTTC
TRBV2	TRBD2	TRBJ2-2	NA	CASSRLAGGANTGELFF	TGTGCCAGCAGTAGACTAGCGGGGGGTGCGAACACCGGGGAGCTGTTTTTT
TRBV5-1	NA	TRBJ2-5	NA	CASSWQRWQGQETQYF	TGCGCCAGCAGCTGGCAGAGGTGGCAGGGTCAAGAGACCCAGTACTTC
TRBV4-1	NA	TRBJ2-3	NA	CASSQEWRFVETDTQYF	TGCGCCAGCAGCCAAGAATGGCGGTTTGTGGAGACAGATACGCAGTATTTT
TRBV3-1/TRBV3-2	TRBD1	TRBJ1-4	NA	CASSHPQGFGEKLFF	TGTGCCAGCAGCCACCCACAGGGGTTCGGGGAAAAACTGTTTTTT
TRBV19	NA	TRBJ1-1	NA	CASSTGLWNTEAFF	TGTGCCAGTAGTACGGGGTTATGGAACACTGAAGCTTTCTTT
TRBV5-1	NA	TRBJ2-5	many	CASSLEPSRETQYF	TGCGCCAGCAGCTTGGAGCCTAGCCGAGAGACCCAGTACTTC
TRBV2	TRBD1	TRBJ1-1	NA	CAGQGALNPEAFF	TGTGCCGGACAGGGTGCCCTGAACCCTGAAGCTTTCTTT
TRBV27	TRBD1	TRBJ1-2	NA	CASPPPTGWDVGYTF	TGTGCCAGCCCCCCACCGACAGGGTGGGATGTGGGCTACACCTTC
TRBV5-4	NA	TRBJ1-2	NA	CASSSRQWQNGYTF	TGTGCCAGCAGCTCGAGACAGTGGCAAAATGGCTACACCTTC
TRBV7-3	TRBD1	TRBJ2-1	NA	CASSLVGQGGSEQFF	TGTGCCAGCAGCTTGGTAGGACAGGGCGGTAGTGAGCAGTTCTTC
TRBV7-3	NA	TRBJ2-3	NA	CASSLTLRSSDTQYF	TGTGCCAGCAGCTTAACGTTGAGAAGTTCCGATACGCAGTATTTT
TRBV19	TRBD2	TRBJ2-1	NA	CASSKGLTSGGLDEQFF	TGTGCCAGTAGTAAGGGCCTGACTAGCGGGGGCCTAGACGAGCAGTTCTTC
TRBV28	TRBD1	TRBJ1-6	NA	CASSSSGQGYSPLHF	TGTGCCAGCAGTTCGTCGGGACAGGGTTATTCACCCCTCCACTTT
TRBV3-1/TRBV3-2	TRBD2	TRBJ2-1	NA	CASSQGPGGAYNEQFF	TGTGCCAGCAGCCAAGGGCCCGGGGGGGCTTACAATGAGCAGTTCTTC